The 27 T cell receptor beta chains presented below share a single source sample, sequenced in a study of blood T cell repertoires in COVID-19 (TCRdb year 2020). Libraries came from the immunoSEQ multiplex PCR assay. What TCRdb holds here is the immuneACCESS table cut down to in-frame rearrangements. Part of the clones is not present; checked against another copy, under half of the missing clones reflect an unresolved V gene, and the others are unexplained. In all, the sample holds some 290,000 clones, and 90% to 95% of those were seen once. The top ten clonotypes cover almost 4% of the sample. Material for sequencing was PBMCs or T cells enriched from blood (not recorded which). These receptors were taken from a woman in her thirties who had been exposed to COVID-19.

The V call is TRBV24-1, the J call TRBJ1-2; D is perhaps TRBD1 (6 bases). This CDR3 has 14 amino acids. Germline V gene data show CDR1 as KGHDR and CDR2 as SFDVKD. The V gene lost 4 bases and the J gene lost 6 bases, with 14 bases spanning the gap. The CDR3 sequence: CATSDSINRDGYTF. CDR3 nucleotides: TGTGCCACCAGTGACTCGATCAACAGGGATGGCTACACCTTC.

The rearrangement links TRBV3-1 (or the pseudogene TRBV3-2) to TRBJ1-1, with TRBD1 as a possible D gene (6 bases). The CDR3 runs to 18 residues. Trimming shortened V by 4 bases and J by 3 bases, and 24 bases separated the two germline ends. Germline CDR1 and CDR2: LGHDT and YNNKEL (reference sequence). In DNA, the CDR3 is TGTGCCAGCAGCCTACGAAGAGGAGGTATCCAGGGGTACACTGAAGCTTTCTTT. Translated, it gives CASSLRRGGIQGYTEAFF.

This chain links TRBV5-4 with TRBJ2-1; TRBD1 might be the D (6 bases). Trimming took off 4 bases at V and 5 bases at J, with 22 bases between the two ends. CDR3 length: 17 amino acids. CDR1 and CDR2 (germline): SGHNT, YYREEE (reference sequence). The CDR3 nucleotides read TGTGCCAGCAGCGCCCCGACAGGACGATTCCCTGACAATGAGCAGTTCTTC. Its protein product is CASSAPTGRFPDNEQFF.

The chain joins TRBV5-1 to TRBJ2-5, with TRBD1 as a possible D gene (6 bases). The length of the CDR3 is 18 residues. Trimming cost V 2 bases and J 2 bases, with 22 bases left between them. Germline V CDR1 and CDR2: SGHRS, YFSETQ. CDR3 region: CASSFSSTGTNTQETQYF. Written as DNA, the CDR3 is TGCGCCAGCAGCTTCTCCTCGACAGGAACCAATACTCAAGAGACCCAGTACTTC.

This clone has only a few counts. The CDR3, as DNA: TGTGCCAGCAGCCCAGGGGCCGAGCAGTACTTC. Its translation: CASSPGAEQYF. The rearrangement uses TRBV7-9 and TRBJ2-7; TRBD1 is a possible D gene (6 bases). In germline, CDR1 is SEHNR, CDR2 FQNEAQ (reference sequence). Deletions cut 5 bases from V and 6 bases from J, with 8 bases between. The CDR3 covers 11 residues.

V and J are TRBV20-1 and TRBJ1-1; no reliable D call. V shed 3 bases and J shed 1 base, with 9 bases lying between them. Germline V gene lookup returns CDR1 DFQATT and CDR2 SNEGSKA (reference sequence). This CDR3 comprises 13 residues. The CDR3 DNA sequence: TGCAGTGCTAGTCCACAGCCGAACACTGAAGCTTTCTTT. This sequence encodes CSASPQPNTEAFF.

This clone showed up just once. The chain combines TRBV6-5 with TRBJ1-1; D gene uncertain. V lost 4 bases and J lost 2, with 11 bases in between. The CDR3 covers 14 residues. CDR1 and CDR2 (germline): MNHEY, SVGAGI. CDR3 DNA: TGTGCCAGCAGTTCCTTGCGGGGTAACACTGAAGCTTTCTTT. Translating it yields CASSSLRGNTEAFF.

The chain combines TRBV7-2 with TRBJ1-6, with no clear D. CDR3 length: 11 amino acids. Trimming removed 3 bases at V and 8 bases at J, with 2 bases between. Germline assignment: CDR1 SGHTA and CDR2 FQGNSA. CDR3 DNA sequence: TGTGCCAGCAGCTTCGATTCACCCCTCCACTTT. Its protein is CASSFDSPLHF.

The chain combines TRBV7-6 with TRBJ2-7; D is possibly TRBD1 (6 bases). The CDR3 is 18 amino acids. The germline gives CDR1 SGHVS, CDR2 FNYEAQ. V was cut by 1 base and J by 5 bases, with 24 bases left in between. The CDR3 loop is CASSLEAGETGSVDEQYF. The CDR3 nucleotides are TGTGCCAGCAGCTTAGAGGCTGGGGAGACAGGTTCCGTCGACGAGCAGTACTTC.

The J gene is TRBJ1-3, the V gene TRBV10-3; D not resolved. Per germline, CDR1 ENHRY and CDR2 SYGVKD. The CDR3 loop spans 16 amino acids. Trimming took off 3 bases at V and 0 bases at J, with 12 bases between the two ends. CDR3 region: CAISERGSDSGNTIYF. CDR3 coding DNA: TGTGCCATCAGTGAAAGAGGGTCCGACTCTGGAAACACCATATATTTT.

This chain connects TRBV5-4 to TRBJ2-3; 7 bases match TRBD1. The CDR3 has 16 amino acids. After removal of 3 bases from V and 2 bases from J, the junction contained 9 bases not matched to a gene. Germline CDR1 is SGHNT and CDR2 is YYREEE (reference sequence). CDR3 sequence reads: CASSYRGTGTTDTQYF. The CDR3 DNA sequence: TGTGCCAGCAGCTACAGGGGCACAGGAACCACAGATACGCAGTATTTT. Full variable domain (outside the CDR3, taken from reference TRBV5-4 and TRBJ2-3): ETGVTQSPTHLIKTRGQQVTLRCSSQSGHNTVSWYQQALGQGPQFIFQYYREEENGRGNFPPRFSGLQFPNYSSELNVNALELDDSALYLCASSYRGTGTTDTQYFGPGTRLTVL.

With respect to this clone: Other nucleotide sequences from this sample produce the same CDR3. The chain employs TRBV5-1 and TRBJ2-7; 7 nucleotides agree with TRBD1. From germline, CDR1 is SGHRS and CDR2 YFSETQ. CDR3 size: 15 residues. J was trimmed by 0 bases and V by 4 bases; bases with no gene match: 7. CDR3 sequence: CASSPRQGTSYEQYF. The CDR3 bases are TGCGCCAGCAGCCCAAGACAGGGAACCTCCTACGAGCAGTACTTC.

The chain joins TRBV5-1 to TRBJ1-1; D is undetermined. The CDR3 has 14 amino acids. V lost 0 bases, J lost 3 bases, and 9 bases lay in between. The V gene's germline CDR1 is SGHRS and CDR2 YFSETQ. The CDR3 reads CASSLEKEYTEAFF. DNA for the CDR3: TGCGCCAGCAGCTTGGAAAAAGAGTACACTGAAGCTTTCTTT.

The chain joins TRBV5-4 to TRBJ1-2; tentative D call: TRBD1 (5 bases). This CDR3 is built from 14 residues. Trimming took 4 bases from V and 3 from J, leaving 13 bases between them. The germline CDR1 and CDR2 sequences are SGHNT and YYREEE (reference sequence). The CDR3 DNA reads as TGTGCCAGCAGCGACCAGGGTGGTGACTATGGCTACACCTTC. This sequence encodes CASSDQGGDYGYTF.

This clone is a singleton in its sample. The rearrangement uses TRBV24-1 and TRBJ2-5; 10 nucleotides match TRBD1. Germline lookup yields CDR1 KGHDR and CDR2 SFDVKD. With V trimmed by 1 base and J by 3 bases, 16 bases remained unmatched. The CDR3 is 20 residues long. CDR3 sequence: CATSDFSSTGGTRGKETQYF. CDR3 nucleotides: TGTGCCACCAGTGATTTTTCATCGACAGGGGGCACAAGGGGGAAAGAGACCCAGTACTTC.

The chain employs TRBV27 and TRBJ1-3; a weak D match, TRBD1 (5 bases). Germline assignment: CDR1 MNHEY and CDR2 SMNVEV (reference sequence). The CDR3 covers 13 residues. V was pared by 6 bases and J by 5 bases, with 11 bases between. The CDR3 sequence is CASSGHKRNTIYF. The CDR3 bases are TGTGCCAGCAGCGGACATAAGAGAAACACCATATATTTT.

The chain joins TRBV4-2 to TRBJ1-1; D is possibly TRBD1 (6 bases). The CDR3 loop spans 17 amino acids. Germline assignment: CDR1 LGHNA and CDR2 YNFKEQ. Trimming cost V 3 bases and J 3 bases, with 20 bases left between them. Here the CDR3 DNA reads TGTGCCAGCAGCCAGCCTACAGGGATGGGTATGGACACTGAAGCTTTCTTT. Amino acids: CASSQPTGMGMDTEAFF.

For the CDR3, the DNA is TGTGCCAGCAGCGTAGGCCCTGTCCAGGATACGCAGTATTTT. Its protein product is CASSVGPVQDTQYF. The chain links TRBV9 to TRBJ2-3; D not certain. This CDR3 is 14 amino acids long. V lost 0 bases and J lost 6, with 11 bases in between. Germline CDR1 reads SGDLS; CDR2 reads YYNGEE.

The V call is TRBV9, the J call TRBJ1-2; 7 bases fit TRBD1. The J segment lost 2 bases and the V segment lost 5 bases, leaving 12 bases of the junction unmatched. The CDR3 covers 16 residues. Germline values: CDR1 SGDLS, CDR2 YYNGEE. CDR3 in amino acids: CASRLSPGQQNYGYTF. DNA for the CDR3: TGTGCCAGCAGACTTAGCCCGGGACAGCAAAACTATGGCTACACCTTC.

The rearrangement uses TRBV5-1 and TRBJ1-3, with a tentative D call TRBD1 (5 bases). The CDR3 length is 14 residues. Germline V gene sequence: CDR1 SGHRS, CDR2 YFSETQ. Trimming took off 3 bases at V and 12 bases at J, with 19 bases between the two ends. In DNA form, the CDR3 reads TGCGCCAGCAGCTGGCCCCCGACAGTCTATCACATATATTTT. Translation gives CASSWPPTVYHIYF.

Comment on this clone: Other DNA sequences of this sample code for an identical CDR3. V and J are TRBV5-1 and TRBJ2-7; 8 positions agree with TRBD1. Germline V gene lookup returns CDR1 SGHRS and CDR2 YFSETQ. V shed 0 bases and J 7 bases; nucleotides not matched to a gene: 3. The length of the CDR3 is 13 residues. CDR3 sequence: CASSLGQGREQYF. For the CDR3, the DNA is TGCGCCAGCAGCTTGGGACAGGGGAGGGAGCAGTACTTC.

CDR3 nucleotides: TGTGCCAGCAGTTACTCTGGCAGGGGGTACGAGCAGTACTTC. It encodes CASSYSGRGYEQYF. The gene calls are TRBV6-5 and TRBJ2-7, with TRBD1 matching over 7 bases. The V and J ends lost 0 bases and 4 bases, in that order; junction bases with no gene match: 3. This CDR3 has 14 amino acids. In germline, CDR1 is MNHEY, CDR2 SVGAGI.

V and J are TRBV10-3 and TRBJ2-7; no firm D call. Between the trimmed V and J ends, which lost 8 bases and 2 bases, there was a span of 13 bases. From germline, CDR1 is ENHRY and CDR2 SYGVKD. The CDR3 runs 13 residues. CDR3 protein: CAIGPNGAYEQYF. CDR3 nucleotides: TGTGCCATCGGCCCGAACGGAGCCTACGAGCAGTACTTC.

J is TRBJ2-3 and V is TRBV5-1, with D tentatively TRBD1 (6 bases). With 4 bases removed from V and 5 bases from J, the gap between germline ends came to 14 bases. CDR1 SGHRS and CDR2 YFSETQ come from the germline V gene. This CDR3 spans 14 amino acids. The CDR3 DNA reads TGCGCCAGCAGCCGGGATACAGGGCAAGATACGCAGTATTTT. It is translated as CASSRDTGQDTQYF.

The chain is built from TRBV7-8 and TRBJ1-1; the D is unclear. The length of the CDR3 is 14 residues. Trimming left V 7 bases short and J 0 bases short, with 12 bases between. The germline V gene has CDR1 SGHVS and CDR2 FQNEAQ. In DNA, the CDR3 is TGTGCCAGCAACAAACAGAGCATGAACACTGAAGCTTTCTTT. Translating gives CASNKQSMNTEAFF.

V and J are TRBV5-1 and TRBJ2-1, with TRBD1 identical over 7 bases. This CDR3 region has 17 residues. Germline values: CDR1 SGHRS, CDR2 YFSETQ. Trimming at V came to 2 bases and at J to 4 bases, leaving 12 bases not matched to a gene. The CDR3 DNA reads as TGCGCCAGCAGCTTAGGCCCCCGGGACAGTGAATACAATGAGCAGTTCTTC. Translation gives CASSLGPRDSEYNEQFF.

This sequence joins TRBV3-1 (or the pseudogene TRBV3-2) and TRBJ2-5; TRBD1 is a possible D gene (6 bases). This CDR3 has 15 amino acids. The ends were cut back, 0 bases at V and 5 bases at J, with 13 bases in the middle. CDR1 is LGHDT, CDR2 YNNKEL, per germline (reference sequence). The CDR3 DNA reads TGTGCCAGCAGCCAAGAGCACAGGGTGGAGGAGACCCAGTACTTC. Its translation is CASSQEHRVEETQYF.